These 30 T cell receptor beta chains share one sample of origin, sequenced in a study of spatial heterogeneity in lung cancer. Study-wide findings and caveats: Mutation tallies in tumors tracked expanded intratumoral alpha and beta TCR counts.

Noted time point: sample taken at primary tumor resection. No antigen has been assigned to these receptors. One entry per CDR3 protein results from TCRdb running MiXCR on the 5' RACE reads. The profile shows 2,000 to 3,000 distinct CDR3 sequences, 8% to 9% of them singletons. This specimen consisted of lung tumor tissue, obtained at surgery. Receptors were obtained from a female donor with early-stage non-small cell lung cancer.

This clonotype is labeled medium-sized (0.01 to 0.1%). The J gene is TRBJ1-5, the V gene TRBV27; D gene uncertain. V lost 3 bases, J lost 1 base, and 10 bases lay in between. This CDR3 spans 15 amino acids. Germline V gives CDR1 MNHEY, CDR2 SMNVEV (reference sequence). As DNA, the CDR3 is TGTGCCAGCAGTTTTCGGGGTTTGAGCAATCAGCCCCAGCATTTT. It specifies CASSFRGLSNQPQHF.

This clonotype was counted ten times or more. The rearrangement links TRBV6-2 or TRBV6-3 to TRBJ1-1, with D uncertain. The germline V gene encodes CDR1 MNHEY and CDR2 SVGEGT. CDR3 length equals 14 residues. V shed 2 bases and J shed 2 bases, with 9 bases lying between them. The CDR3 protein is CASSYRRQNTEAFF. The CDR3 DNA is TGTGCCAGCAGTTACCGGCGGCAAAACACTGAAGCTTTCTTT.

Relative to its sample, this clonotype is medium-sized. The J gene is TRBJ2-6, the V gene TRBV5-4; weak D call: TRBD1 (5 bases). The CDR3 loop spans 15 amino acids. Germline V gene data show CDR1 as SGHNT and CDR2 as YYREEE (reference sequence). The ends were cut back, 0 bases at V and 4 bases at J, with 8 bases in the middle. CDR3 sequence (DNA): TGTGCCAGCAGCTTGGGGGGCGCCGGGGCCAACGTCCTGACTTTC. Translating it yields CASSLGGAGANVLTF.

This clonotype counts as medium-sized. V usage is TRBV30 and J usage is TRBJ2-3, with D unresolved. Germline CDR1 and CDR2: GTSNPN and SVGIG (reference sequence). The CDR3 is 15 amino acids. Trimming stripped 3 bases from V and 0 bases from J, with 13 bases between. The CDR3 region is CAWRDVYSSTDTQYF. CDR3 in DNA: TGTGCCTGGAGGGACGTCTATTCTAGCACAGATACGCAGTATTTT.

This clonotype is medium-sized (0.01 to 0.1%) within its sample. The rearrangement joins TRBV20-1 to TRBJ2-2; 7 bases are a match to TRBD2. V shed 8 bases and J 3 bases; nucleotides not matched to a gene: 6. In germline, CDR1 is DFQATT, CDR2 SNEGSKA (reference sequence). This CDR3 is 13 amino acids long. The CDR3 here is CSSPGGDTGELFF. The CDR3 DNA reads as TGCAGTTCCCCGGGGGGTGACACCGGGGAGCTGTTTTTT.

In its sample, this clonotype ranks as medium-sized. The J gene is TRBJ2-1, the V gene TRBV5-1; D may be TRBD2 (6 bases). The CDR3 contains 14 residues. V lost 5 bases to trimming and J lost 2 bases, with 11 bases between them. Germline V gene data show CDR1 as SGHRS and CDR2 as YFSETQ. CDR3 residues: CASRGGETYNEQFF. CDR3 DNA sequence: TGCGCCAGCAGGGGCGGGGAGACCTACAATGAGCAGTTCTTC.

Sample share makes this clonotype medium-sized. This chain joins TRBV4-1 and TRBJ2-7; D call uncertain. Trimming shortened V by 1 base and J by 3 bases, and 10 bases separated the two germline ends. The CDR3 sequence is 14 residues long. Germline assignment: CDR1 MGHRA and CDR2 YSYEKL. The CDR3 region has the DNA TGCGCCAGCAGCCAAGGTTCGATTAACTACGAGCAGTACTTC. Its protein is CASSQGSINYEQYF.

In its sample, this clonotype is medium-sized. This chain connects TRBV7-2 to TRBJ2-1; no definite D call. The CDR3 spans 14 residues. CDR1 is SGHTA, CDR2 FQGNSA, per germline. With 9 bases removed from V and 1 base from J, the gap between germline ends came to 13 bases. CDR3 nucleotide sequence: TGTGCCAGGGGTGCTGGGGTTTCCTACAATGAGCAGTTCTTC. This encodes CARGAGVSYNEQFF.

This clonotype qualifies as large. The chain uses TRBV19 and TRBJ2-5, with TRBD2 identical over 8 bases. Germline values: CDR1 LNHDA, CDR2 SQIVND (reference sequence). The J segment lost 4 bases and the V segment lost 9 bases, leaving 19 bases of the junction unmatched. The CDR3 consists of 17 residues. The CDR3 loop is CASRSFGSGRGRETQYF. CDR3 bases: TGTGCCAGCCGGAGTTTTGGAAGCGGGAGAGGTCGAGAGACCCAGTACTTC.

By frequency in the sample, this clonotype is medium-sized. The genes are TRBV12-5 and TRBJ2-3; no clear D. V lost 5 bases and J 0 bases, leaving 6 bases between the germline ends. CDR1 is LGHNT and CDR2 is FRNRAP in the germline V gene. The CDR3 is 13 amino acids. The CDR3 spells CASGITSTDTQYF. As DNA, the CDR3 is TGTGCTAGTGGTATCACAAGCACAGATACGCAGTATTTT. Complete variable domain (other parts from reference TRBV12-5 and TRBJ2-3): DARVTQTPRHKVTEMGQEVTMRCQPILGHNTVFWYRQTMMQGLELLAYFRNRAPLDDSGMPKDRFSAEMPDATLATLKIQPSEPRDSAVYFCASGITSTDTQYFGPGTRLTVL.

This clonotype counts as medium-sized. The V gene is TRBV6-1, the J gene TRBJ2-1, with unresolved D. V lost 6 bases, J lost 6 bases, and 15 bases lay in between. CDR1 and CDR2 (germline): MNHNS, SASEGT. The CDR3 consists of 14 residues. CDR3: CASSPFVGFNEQFF. The CDR3 DNA follows: TGTGCCAGCAGCCCGTTCGTGGGGTTCAATGAGCAGTTCTTC.

This clonotype came up many times. The chain couples TRBV7-9 to TRBJ2-3; D perhaps matches TRBD1 (6 bases). The CDR3 has 12 residues. V was shortened by 6 bases and J by 5 bases, with 9 bases between the two germline ends. Looked up from germline, CDR1 is SEHNR and CDR2 is FQNEAQ (reference sequence). CDR3 nucleotide sequence: TGTGCCAGCAGAGCAGGGGTAGATACGCAGTATTTT. This translates into CASRAGVDTQYF.

This clonotype is termed large. The chain is built from TRBV7-9 and TRBJ2-5; D is uncertain. With 3 bases removed from V and 0 bases from J, the gap between germline ends came to 5 bases. The CDR3 runs 13 residues. Germline loops: CDR1 SEHNR, CDR2 FQNEAQ (reference sequence). In DNA form, the CDR3 reads TGTGCCAGCAGCTTCATTGACCAAGAGACCCAGTACTTC. Its translation: CASSFIDQETQYF.

This clonotype was detected only a few times. The V and J genes are TRBV20-1 and TRBJ2-1; D unresolved. The V gene's germline CDR1 is DFQATT and CDR2 SNEGSKA (reference sequence). The CDR3 covers 16 residues. Trimming left V 5 bases short and J 0 bases short, with 17 bases between. The CDR3 protein is CSAPPLQYSSYNEQFF. The DNA of the CDR3 is TGCAGTGCTCCTCCTCTCCAGTATAGCTCCTACAATGAGCAGTTCTTC.

Sample share makes this clonotype medium-sized. The CDR3: CASSRTGNTEAFF. As DNA, the CDR3 is TGTGCCAGCAGCCGGACAGGGAACACTGAAGCTTTCTTT. The rearrangement links TRBV4-2 to TRBJ1-1, with 7 bases matching TRBD1. Losses at the gene ends were 4 bases for V and 1 base for J; bases not matched to a gene: 0. The CDR3 spans 13 residues. In germline, CDR1 is LGHNA, CDR2 YNFKEQ.

This clonotype is deemed medium-sized. The rearrangement links TRBV28 to TRBJ2-1; D unresolved. The V gene lost 8 bases and the J gene lost 6 bases, with 8 bases spanning the gap. The CDR3 loop spans 11 amino acids. Germline CDR1 is MDHEN and CDR2 is SYDVKM. This CDR3 is CASGQSNEQFF. The DNA of the CDR3 is TGTGCCAGCGGCCAGAGCAATGAGCAGTTCTTC.

This clonotype was seen many times. V is TRBV6-2 or TRBV6-3 and J is TRBJ2-1, with 8 bases aligning to TRBD2. CDR3 length: 15 amino acids. J gave up 3 bases and V 6 bases, and 7 bases lay outside the gene matches. Germline V gene lookup returns CDR1 MNHEY and CDR2 SVGEGT. CDR3 nucleotide sequence: TGTGCCAGCAGGCGGGGGGCCGGAGTCTACAATGAGCAGTTCTTC. As protein: CASRRGAGVYNEQFF.

This clonotype was seen many times. Written as DNA, the CDR3 is TGTGCCAGCAGTTTAATTAGCGGGAGCGATGAGCAGTTCTTC. As protein: CASSLISGSDEQFF. The J gene is TRBJ2-1, the V gene TRBV12-3 or TRBV12-4; TRBD2 matches 9 bases. The ends lost 2 bases at V and 8 bases at J; junction bases unmatched: 4. This CDR3 has 14 amino acids.

By share of the sample, this clonotype is medium-sized (0.01 to 0.1%). The chain joins TRBV5-1 to TRBJ1-1; D uncertain. This CDR3 has 14 residues. Trimming removed 3 bases from V and 4 bases from J, with 13 bases in between. CDR1 and CDR2 (germline): SGHRS, YFSETQ. CDR3 sequence: CASSWGGATTEAFF. The CDR3 nucleotides are TGCGCCAGCAGCTGGGGAGGAGCGACCACTGAAGCTTTCTTT.

In its sample, this clonotype was seen many times. The chain recombines TRBV7-2 with TRBJ1-2, with 8 bases matching TRBD1. The CDR3 is made up of 14 amino acids. After removal of 6 bases from V and 3 bases from J, the junction contained 6 bases not matched to a gene. The V gene's germline CDR1 is SGHTA and CDR2 FQGNSA. The CDR3 DNA sequence: TGTGCCAGCAGGGCCAGGGGGCTGGACTATGGCTACACCTTC. Protein: CASRARGLDYGYTF. Using reference TRBV7-2 and TRBJ1-2 for the parts outside the CDR3, the full variable domain is GAGVSQSPSNKVTEKGKDVELRCDPISGHTALYWYRQSLGQGLEFLIYFQGNSAPDKSGLPSDRFSAERTGGSVSTLTIQRTQQEDSAVYLCASRARGLDYGYTFGSGTRLTVV.

This clonotype is classed as medium-sized. CDR3 in amino acids: CASSSSGQPNEKLFF. CDR3 DNA sequence: TGTGCCAGCAGTTCCTCAGGACAGCCTAATGAAAAACTGTTTTTT. The J gene is TRBJ1-4, the V gene TRBV2, with D perhaps TRBD1 (6 bases). Trimming removed 5 bases at V and 3 bases at J, with 13 bases between. The germline V gene has CDR1 SNHLY and CDR2 FYNNEI. CDR3 length equals 15 residues.

Concerning this clonotype: Since a much larger clone is just one base distant, this may be a read error. The CDR3 loop reads CARSFSADTQYF. The CDR3 DNA follows: TGTGCCCGGAGTTTCTCGGCAGATACGCAGTATTTT. The chain combines TRBV30 with TRBJ2-3, with D uncertain. Germline-derived CDR1 and CDR2 are GTSNPN and SVGIG (reference sequence). The CDR3 loop spans 12 amino acids.

This clonotype appeared many times. The chain uses TRBV27 and TRBJ1-1; D not certain. Germline CDR1 and CDR2: MNHEY and SMNVEV (reference sequence). CDR3 length equals 13 residues. Trimming pared 3 bases from V and 3 bases from J, leaving 8 bases between. CDR3 residues: CASSLLIDTEAFF. The CDR3 DNA follows: TGTGCCAGCAGTTTGTTGATCGACACTGAAGCTTTCTTT.

Relative to its sample, this clonotype is medium-sized. CDR3 in DNA: TGTGCCAGCAGCCGGGGACACAACACTGAAGCTTTCTTT. Its translation: CASSRGHNTEAFF. This rearrangement joins TRBV14 to TRBJ1-1; the D gene is possibly TRBD1 (6 bases). CDR3 length: 13 residues. V was clipped by 4 bases and J by 2 bases, with 8 bases between them. Germline V gene data show CDR1 as SGHDN and CDR2 as FVKESK.

The chain couples TRBV7-8 to TRBJ2-1; D remains ambiguous. Germline V gene sequence: CDR1 SGHVS, CDR2 FQNEAQ. The length of the CDR3 is 18 residues. Trimming took off 0 bases at V and 0 bases at J, with 15 bases between the two ends. The CDR3 DNA reads TGTGCCAGCAGCTTAGCAGCTCGGCTCATAAGCTCCTACAATGAGCAGTTCTTC. It is translated as CASSLAARLISSYNEQFF.

This clonotype is judged medium-sized (0.01 to 0.1%). The genes are TRBV6-2 or TRBV6-3 and TRBJ2-3; 14 bases are a match to TRBD2. CDR3 length: 18 residues. J was trimmed by 2 bases and V by 5 bases; bases with no gene match: 9. Germline V gives CDR1 MNHEY, CDR2 SVGEGT. CDR3 DNA sequence: TGTGCCAGCAGTCCTCCGGGACTAGCGGGAGTAGACACAGATACGCAGTATTTT. Protein: CASSPPGLAGVDTDTQYF.

By sample fraction, this clonotype is medium-sized (0.01 to 0.1%). The chain has TRBV28 and TRBJ2-7, with D unclear. V gave up 5 bases and J gave up 3 bases, with 8 bases separating them. The length of the CDR3 is 12 residues. The germline V gene encodes CDR1 MDHEN and CDR2 SYDVKM. The CDR3 region is CASSLIFYEQYF. DNA of the CDR3: TGTGCCAGCAGTCTTATCTTCTACGAGCAGTACTTC.

This clonotype is judged medium-sized (0.01 to 0.1%). This chain connects TRBV3-1 to TRBJ2-1, with 11 positions matching TRBD2. Per germline, CDR1 LGHDT and CDR2 YNNKEL (reference sequence). The CDR3 extends over 16 amino acids. The ends lost 6 bases at V and 9 bases at J; junction bases unmatched: 13. The CDR3 nucleotides read TGTGCCAGCAGTAAACTAGCGGGAGTCCCTTTGGGTGAGCAGTTCTTC. It encodes CASSKLAGVPLGEQFF.

On this clonotype: Sequence at one end of the junction differs from germline and may be a read error. The chain combines TRBV18 with TRBJ2-1, with D hard to call. The CDR3 is 12 residues long. Germline assignment: CDR1 KGHSH and CDR2 LQKENI. Here the CDR3 reads CASSPLDGEQFF. The DNA for the CDR3 is TGTGCCAGCTCGCCACTTGACGGTGAGCAGTTCTTC.

By sample fraction, this clonotype is large (0.1 to 1%). V and J are TRBV3-1 and TRBJ2-3; D uncertain. This CDR3 region has 14 residues. The germline V gene encodes CDR1 LGHDT and CDR2 YNNKEL (reference sequence). The V gene lost 4 bases and the J gene lost 4 bases, with 12 bases spanning the gap. This CDR3 reads CASSPTLKADTQYF. The CDR3, as DNA: TGTGCCAGCAGCCCTACCTTAAAGGCAGATACGCAGTATTTT.